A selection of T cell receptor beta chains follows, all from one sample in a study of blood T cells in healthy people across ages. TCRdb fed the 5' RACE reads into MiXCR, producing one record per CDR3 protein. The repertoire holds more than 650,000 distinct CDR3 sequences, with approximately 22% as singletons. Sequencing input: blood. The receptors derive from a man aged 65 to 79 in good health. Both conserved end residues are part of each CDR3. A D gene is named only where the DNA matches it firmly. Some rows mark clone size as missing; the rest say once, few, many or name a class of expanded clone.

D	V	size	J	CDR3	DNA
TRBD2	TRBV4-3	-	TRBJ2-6	CASSQLAGSGANVLTF	TGCGCCAGCAGCCAACTAGCGGGCTCTGGGGCCAACGTCCTGACTTTC
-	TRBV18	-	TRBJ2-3	CASSPPAGITQYF	TGTGCCAGCTCACCACCGGCGGGTATTACGCAGTATTTT
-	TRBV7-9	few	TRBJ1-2	CASSFSGVANYGYTF	TGTGCCAGCAGCTTTTCGGGTGTAGCTAACTATGGCTACACCTTC
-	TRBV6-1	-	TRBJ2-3	CASSEARETREYF	TGTGCCAGCAGTGAAGCGAGGGAGACCCGGGAGTATTTT
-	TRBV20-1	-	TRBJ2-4	CSAGTYGNIQYF	TGCAGTGCCGGGACTTATGGGAACATTCAGTACTTC
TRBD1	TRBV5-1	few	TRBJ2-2	CASSLETGKNTGELFF	TGCGCCAGCAGCTTGGAGACAGGGAAGAACACCGGGGAGCTGTTTTTT
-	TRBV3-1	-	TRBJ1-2	CASSQVPGSGYTF	TGTGCCAGCAGCCAAGTGCCAGGGAGTGGCTACACCTTC
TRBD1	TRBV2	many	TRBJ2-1	CAMPAGQVDNEQFF	TGTGCCATGCCCGCGGGACAGGTAGACAATGAGCAGTTCTTC
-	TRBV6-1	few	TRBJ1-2	CASSGQFGDGYTF	TGTGCCAGCAGTGGACAGTTCGGGGATGGCTACACCTTC
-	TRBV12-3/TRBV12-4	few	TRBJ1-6	CASRLGGGPLHF	TGTGCCAGCAGACTCGGAGGAGGGCCCCTCCACTTT
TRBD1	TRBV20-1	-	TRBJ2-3	CSAETGGTDTQYF	TGCAGTGCGGAGACAGGGGGAACAGATACGCAGTATTTT
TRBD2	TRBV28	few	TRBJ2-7	CASSPRLAGVLSYEQYF	TGTGCCAGCAGCCCGAGACTAGCGGGGGTTCTCTCCTACGAGCAGTACTTC
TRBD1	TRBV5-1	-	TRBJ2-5	CASSPGTGDVTQYF	TGCGCCAGCAGCCCCGGGACAGGGGATGTGACCCAGTACTTC